This T cell receptor (beta chain) was captured by sequencing in a study of early T cells in non-severe SARS-CoV-2 infection. There are many counts of this clonotype. Germline values: CDR1 KGHDR, CDR2 SFDVKD. This CDR3 region has 15 residues. Trimming pared 4 bases from V and 8 bases from J, leaving 17 bases between. TCRdb independently ran MiXCR on the 5' RACE reads; one entry per CDR3 protein. The sample yields some 32,000 distinct CDR3 sequences, approximately 5.4% seen once. Sequenced input: whole blood. The V and J genes are TRBV24-1 and TRBJ2-1; D may be TRBD1 or TRBD2 (6 bases each). The sequence came from an adult who was a healthcare worker with PCR-confirmed SARS-CoV-2 infection or an uninfected control (not recorded which). This CDR3 reads CATSEGGGRPDEQFF. The CDR3 DNA reads as TGTGCCACCAGTGAGGGGGGCGGTCGGCCGGATGAGCAGTTCTTC.